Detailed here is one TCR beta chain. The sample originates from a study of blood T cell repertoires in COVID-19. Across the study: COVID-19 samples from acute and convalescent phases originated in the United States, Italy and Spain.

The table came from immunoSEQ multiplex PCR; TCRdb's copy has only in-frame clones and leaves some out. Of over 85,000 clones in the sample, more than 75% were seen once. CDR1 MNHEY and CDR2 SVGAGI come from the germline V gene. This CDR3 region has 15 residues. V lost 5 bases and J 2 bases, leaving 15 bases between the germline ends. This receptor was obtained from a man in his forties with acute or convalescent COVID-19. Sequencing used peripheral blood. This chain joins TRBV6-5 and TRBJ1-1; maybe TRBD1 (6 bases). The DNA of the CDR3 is TGTGCCAGCAGTCCCAATTCCAGGGGAAACACTGAAGCTTTCTTT. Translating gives CASSPNSRGNTEAFF.